The sequence of this T cell receptor (beta chain) was determined in a study of T cells in Graves' hyperthyroidism and ophthalmopathy. Notes on the study in general: Model-based prediction identified ophthalmopathy a median approximately 6 months prior to its onset.

RNA transcripts served as the template for amplifying TCR beta CDR3 regions. The HTBI primer set was used in a first-round RT-PCR of the TCR CDR3. TCRdb independently ran MiXCR on the multiplex PCR reads; one entry per CDR3 protein. This sample has nearly 250,000 distinct CDR3 sequences, with roughly 22% found just once. CDR1 GTSNPN and CDR2 SVGIG come from the germline V gene (reference sequence). The germline V and J ends were trimmed by 2 bases and 7 bases, with 12 bases remaining between them. CDR3 length: 12 amino acids. This clonotype has ten or more counts. Its antigen is unidentified. Clinical Activity Scores of at least 3, NOSPECS grades of at least 4 and durations under 3 months characterized ophthalmopathy patients.

The source is a middle-aged woman with Graves' ophthalmopathy. V usage is TRBV30 and J usage is TRBJ2-7; no definite D call. Sequencing was done on a sample of blood. The CDR3 here is CAWSLSLGEQYF. The CDR3 coding sequence is TGTGCCTGGAGTCTCTCCTTGGGGGAGCAGTACTTC.